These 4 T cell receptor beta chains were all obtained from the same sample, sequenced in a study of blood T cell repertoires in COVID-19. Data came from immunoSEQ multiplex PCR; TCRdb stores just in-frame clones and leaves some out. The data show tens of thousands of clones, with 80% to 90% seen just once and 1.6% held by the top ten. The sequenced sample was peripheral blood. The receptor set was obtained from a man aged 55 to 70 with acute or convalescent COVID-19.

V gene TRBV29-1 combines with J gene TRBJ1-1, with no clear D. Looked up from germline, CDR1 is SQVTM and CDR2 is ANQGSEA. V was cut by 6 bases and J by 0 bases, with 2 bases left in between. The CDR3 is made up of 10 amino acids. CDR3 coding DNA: TGCAGCGTCTTGAACACTGAAGCTTTCTTT. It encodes CSVLNTEAFF.

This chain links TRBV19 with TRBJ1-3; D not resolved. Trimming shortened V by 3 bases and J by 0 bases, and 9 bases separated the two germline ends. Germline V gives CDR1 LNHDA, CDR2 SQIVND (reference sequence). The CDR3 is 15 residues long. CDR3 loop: CASSIGAASGNTIYF. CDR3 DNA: TGTGCCAGTAGTATCGGCGCGGCCTCTGGAAACACCATATATTTT.

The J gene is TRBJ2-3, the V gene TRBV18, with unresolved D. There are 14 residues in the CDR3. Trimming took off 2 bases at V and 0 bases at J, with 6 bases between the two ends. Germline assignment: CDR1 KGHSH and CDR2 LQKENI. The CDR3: CASSPKTSTDTQYF. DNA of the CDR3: TGTGCCAGCTCACCAAAGACTAGCACAGATACGCAGTATTTT.

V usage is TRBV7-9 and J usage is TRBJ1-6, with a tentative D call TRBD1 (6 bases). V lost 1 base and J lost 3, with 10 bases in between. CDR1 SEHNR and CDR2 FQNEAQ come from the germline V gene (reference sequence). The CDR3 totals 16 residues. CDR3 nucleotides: TGTGCCAGCAGCTTAGACAGGGCGGACTATAATTCACCCCTCCACTTT. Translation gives CASSLDRADYNSPLHF. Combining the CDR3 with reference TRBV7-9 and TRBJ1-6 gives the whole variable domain DTGVSQNPRHKITKRGQNVTFRCDPISEHNRLYWYRQTLGQGPEFLTYFQNEAQLEKSRLLSDRFSAERPKGSFSTLEIQRTEQGDSAMYLCASSLDRADYNSPLHFGNGTRLTVT.